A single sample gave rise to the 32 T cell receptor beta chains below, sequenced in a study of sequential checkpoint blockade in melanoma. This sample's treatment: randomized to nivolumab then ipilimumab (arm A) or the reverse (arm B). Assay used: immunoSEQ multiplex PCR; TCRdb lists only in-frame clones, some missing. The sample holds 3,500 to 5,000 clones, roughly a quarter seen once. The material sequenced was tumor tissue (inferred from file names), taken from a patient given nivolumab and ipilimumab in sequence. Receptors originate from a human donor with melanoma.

CDR3 bases: TGTGCCAGTAGTATAGACGGGGGGGCCGGGGATACGCAGTATTTT. Its protein is CASSIDGGAGDTQYF. This chain links TRBV19 with TRBJ2-3; 8 bases align to TRBD2. The CDR3 is 15 residues long. J gave up 6 bases and V 0 bases, and 5 bases lay outside the gene matches. The germline V gene encodes CDR1 LNHDA and CDR2 SQIVND (reference sequence).

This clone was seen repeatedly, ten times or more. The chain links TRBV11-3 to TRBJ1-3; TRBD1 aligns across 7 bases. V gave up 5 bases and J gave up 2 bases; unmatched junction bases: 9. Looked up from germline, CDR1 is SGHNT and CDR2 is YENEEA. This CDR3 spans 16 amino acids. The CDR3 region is CASSAQQGRAGNTIYF. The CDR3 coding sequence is TGTGCCAGCAGCGCACAACAGGGGAGGGCTGGAAACACCATATATTTT. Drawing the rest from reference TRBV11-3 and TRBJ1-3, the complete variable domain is EAGVVQSPRYKIIEKKQPVAFWCNPISGHNTLYWYLQNLGQGPELLIRYENEEAVDDSQLPKDRFSAERLKGVDSTLKIQPAELGDSAVYLCASSAQQGRAGNTIYFGEGSWLTVV.

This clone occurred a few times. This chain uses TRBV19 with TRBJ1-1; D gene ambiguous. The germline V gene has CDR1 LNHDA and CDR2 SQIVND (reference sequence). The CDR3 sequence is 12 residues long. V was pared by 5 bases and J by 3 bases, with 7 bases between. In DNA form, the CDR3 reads TGTGCCAGTAGTCCGAGGGACACTGAAGCTTTCTTT. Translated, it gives CASSPRDTEAFF.

CDR3 coding DNA: TGCGCCAGCAGCTTGGCCGGGACAGGGGATTCACCCCTCCACTTT. It encodes CASSLAGTGDSPLHF. The chain is built from TRBV5-1 and TRBJ1-6, with TRBD1 matching 10 bases. In germline, CDR1 is SGHRS, CDR2 YFSETQ. CDR3 length equals 15 residues. After removal of 0 bases from V and 8 bases from J, the junction contained 2 bases not matched to a gene. Full variable domain (outside the CDR3, taken from reference TRBV5-1 and TRBJ1-6): KAGVTQTPRYLIKTRGQQVTLSCSPISGHRSVSWYQQTPGQGLQFLFEYFSETQRNKGNFPGRFSGRQFSNSRSEMNVSTLELGDSALYLCASSLAGTGDSPLHFGNGTRLTVT.

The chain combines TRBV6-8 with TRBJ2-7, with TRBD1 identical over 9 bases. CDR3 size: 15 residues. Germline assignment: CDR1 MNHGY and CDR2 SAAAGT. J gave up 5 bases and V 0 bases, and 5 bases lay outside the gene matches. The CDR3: CASSYSGQGRHEQYF. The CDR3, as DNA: TGTGCCAGCAGTTACTCGGGACAGGGAAGGCACGAGCAGTACTTC.

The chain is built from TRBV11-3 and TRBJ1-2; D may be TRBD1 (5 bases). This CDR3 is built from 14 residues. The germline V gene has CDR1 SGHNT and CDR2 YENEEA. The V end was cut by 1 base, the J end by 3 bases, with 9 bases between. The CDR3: CASSLGGWDYGYTF. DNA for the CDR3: TGTGCCAGCAGCTTAGGGGGGTGGGACTATGGCTACACCTTC.

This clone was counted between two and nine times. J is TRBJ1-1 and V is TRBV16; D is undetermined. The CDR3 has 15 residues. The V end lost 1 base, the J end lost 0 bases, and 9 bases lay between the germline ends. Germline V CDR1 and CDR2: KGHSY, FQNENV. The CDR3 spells CASSQLAGVNTEAFF. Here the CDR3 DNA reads TGTGCCAGCAGCCAATTAGCCGGGGTGAACACTGAAGCTTTCTTT.

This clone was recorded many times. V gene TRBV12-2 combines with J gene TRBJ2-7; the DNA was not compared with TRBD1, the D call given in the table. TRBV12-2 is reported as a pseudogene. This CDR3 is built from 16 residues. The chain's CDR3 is CASRAHPTGKCYEQYF. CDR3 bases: TGTGCAAGTCGCGCCCACCCGACAGGGAAATGTTACGAGCAGTACTTC.

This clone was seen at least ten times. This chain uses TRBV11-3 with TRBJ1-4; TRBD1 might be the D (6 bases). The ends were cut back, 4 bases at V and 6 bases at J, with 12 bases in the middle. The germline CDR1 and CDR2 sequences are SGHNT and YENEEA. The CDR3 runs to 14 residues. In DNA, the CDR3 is TGTGCCAGCAGCTCCGCAAGGGGGGATGAAAAACTGTTTTTT. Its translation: CASSSARGDEKLFF.

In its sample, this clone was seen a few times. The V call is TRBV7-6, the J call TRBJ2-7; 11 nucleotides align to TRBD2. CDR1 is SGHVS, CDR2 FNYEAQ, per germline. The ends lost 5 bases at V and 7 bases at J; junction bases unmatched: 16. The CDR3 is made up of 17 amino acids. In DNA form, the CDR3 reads TGTGCCAGCAGCCTCCCCTCTTGGACTAGCGGGCCGGGAGAGCAGTACTTC. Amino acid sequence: CASSLPSWTSGPGEQYF.

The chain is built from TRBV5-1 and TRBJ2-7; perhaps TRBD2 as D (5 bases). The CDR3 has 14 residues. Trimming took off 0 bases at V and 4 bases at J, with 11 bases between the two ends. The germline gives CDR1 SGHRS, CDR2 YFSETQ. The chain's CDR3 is CASSLGGSGYEQYF. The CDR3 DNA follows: TGCGCCAGCAGCTTGGGTGGCTCGGGATACGAGCAGTACTTC.

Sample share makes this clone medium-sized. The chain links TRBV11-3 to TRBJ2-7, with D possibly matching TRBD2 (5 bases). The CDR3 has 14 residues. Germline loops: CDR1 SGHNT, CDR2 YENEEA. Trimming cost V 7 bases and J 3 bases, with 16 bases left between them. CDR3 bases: TGTGCCAGCACCCCGGGCACGGGATTCTACGAGCAGTACTTC. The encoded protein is CASTPGTGFYEQYF.

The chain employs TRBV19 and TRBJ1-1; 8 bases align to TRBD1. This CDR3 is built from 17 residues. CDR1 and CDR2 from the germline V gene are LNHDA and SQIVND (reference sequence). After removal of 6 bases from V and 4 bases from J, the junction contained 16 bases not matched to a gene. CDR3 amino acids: CASSLPADREGGTEAFF. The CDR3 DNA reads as TGTGCCAGTAGCCTTCCCGCGGACAGGGAAGGTGGCACTGAAGCTTTCTTT. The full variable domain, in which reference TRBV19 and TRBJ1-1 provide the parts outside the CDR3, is DGGITQSPKYLFRKEGQNVTLSCEQNLNHDAMYWYRQDPGQGLRLIYYSQIVNDFQKGDIAEGYSVSREKKESFPLTVTSAQKNPTAFYLCASSLPADREGGTEAFFGQGTRLTVV.

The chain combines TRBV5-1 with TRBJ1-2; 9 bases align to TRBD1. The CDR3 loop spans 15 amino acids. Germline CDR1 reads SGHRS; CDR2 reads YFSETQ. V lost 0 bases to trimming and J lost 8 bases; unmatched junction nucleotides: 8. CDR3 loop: CASSLGGQGKRGYTF. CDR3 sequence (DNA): TGCGCCAGCAGCTTGGGGGGACAGGGCAAAAGAGGCTACACCTTC.

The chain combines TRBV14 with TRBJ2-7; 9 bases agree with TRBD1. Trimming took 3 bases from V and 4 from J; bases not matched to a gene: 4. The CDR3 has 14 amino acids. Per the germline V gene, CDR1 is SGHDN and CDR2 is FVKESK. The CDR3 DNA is TGTGCCAGCAGCCACGTCGGGACAGGGTACGAGCAGTACTTC. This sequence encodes CASSHVGTGYEQYF.

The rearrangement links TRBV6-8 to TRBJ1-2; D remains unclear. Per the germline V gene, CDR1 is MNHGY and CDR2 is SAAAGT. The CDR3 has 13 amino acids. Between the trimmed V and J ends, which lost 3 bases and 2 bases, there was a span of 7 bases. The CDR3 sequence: CASSYRPNYGYTF. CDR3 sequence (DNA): TGTGCCAGCAGTTATCGACCGAACTATGGCTACACCTTC.

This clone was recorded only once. CDR3 nucleotide sequence: TGCAGCGTCCCCGGGACAGGGGGTTTTGAGCAGTTCTTC. Amino acid sequence: CSVPGTGGFEQFF. The chain joins TRBV29-1 to TRBJ2-1; TRBD1 aligns across 11 bases. The CDR3 is made up of 13 amino acids. V shed 6 bases and J 9 bases; nucleotides not matched to a gene: 7. Germline CDR1 and CDR2: SQVTM and ANQGSEA.

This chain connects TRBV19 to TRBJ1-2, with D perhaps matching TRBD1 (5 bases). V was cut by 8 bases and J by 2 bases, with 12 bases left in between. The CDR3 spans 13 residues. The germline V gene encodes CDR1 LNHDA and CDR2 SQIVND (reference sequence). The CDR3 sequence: CASSTGGNYGYTF. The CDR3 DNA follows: TGTGCCAGTTCCACGGGGGGGAACTATGGCTACACCTTC. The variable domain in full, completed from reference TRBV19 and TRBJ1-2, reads DGGITQSPKYLFRKEGQNVTLSCEQNLNHDAMYWYRQDPGQGLRLIYYSQIVNDFQKGDIAEGYSVSREKKESFPLTVTSAQKNPTAFYLCASSTGGNYGYTFGSGTRLTVV.

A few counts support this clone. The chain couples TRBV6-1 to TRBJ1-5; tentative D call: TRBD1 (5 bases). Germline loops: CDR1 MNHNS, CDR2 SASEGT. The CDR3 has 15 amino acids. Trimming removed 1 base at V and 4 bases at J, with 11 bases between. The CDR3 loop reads CASSEVFGGNQPQHF. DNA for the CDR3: TGTGCCAGCAGTGAAGTGTTCGGGGGGAATCAGCCCCAGCATTTT.

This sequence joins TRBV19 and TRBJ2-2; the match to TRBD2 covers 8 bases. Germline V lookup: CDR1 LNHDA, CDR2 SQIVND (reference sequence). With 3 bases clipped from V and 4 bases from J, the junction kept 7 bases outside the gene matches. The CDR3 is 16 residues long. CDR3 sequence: CASSIRSGGITGELFF. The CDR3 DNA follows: TGTGCCAGTAGTATTCGGTCGGGGGGGATCACCGGGGAGCTGTTTTTT.

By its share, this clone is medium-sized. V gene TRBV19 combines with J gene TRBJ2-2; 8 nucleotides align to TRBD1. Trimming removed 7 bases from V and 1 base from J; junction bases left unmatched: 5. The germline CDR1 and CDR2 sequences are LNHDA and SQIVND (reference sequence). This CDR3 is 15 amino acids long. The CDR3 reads CASIRTGRNTGELFF. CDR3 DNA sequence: TGTGCCAGTATCAGGACAGGGAGGAACACCGGGGAGCTGTTTTTT.

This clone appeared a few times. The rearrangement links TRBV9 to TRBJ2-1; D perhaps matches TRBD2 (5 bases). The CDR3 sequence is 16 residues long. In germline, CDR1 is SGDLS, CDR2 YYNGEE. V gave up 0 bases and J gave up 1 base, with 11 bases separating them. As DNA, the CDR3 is TGTGCCAGCAGCGTAGCGACTACCTTATCCTACAATGAGCAGTTCTTC. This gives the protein CASSVATTLSYNEQFF.

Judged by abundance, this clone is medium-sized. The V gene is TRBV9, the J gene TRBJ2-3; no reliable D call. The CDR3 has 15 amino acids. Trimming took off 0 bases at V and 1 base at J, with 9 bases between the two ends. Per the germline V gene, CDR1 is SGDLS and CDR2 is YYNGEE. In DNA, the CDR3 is TGTGCCAGCAGCGTAGTGGGCGGAGGCACAGATACGCAGTATTTT. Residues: CASSVVGGGTDTQYF. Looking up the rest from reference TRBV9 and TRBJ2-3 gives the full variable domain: DSGVTQTPKHLITATGQRVTLRCSPRSGDLSVYWYQQSLDQGLQFLIQYYNGEERAKGNILERFSAQQFPDLHSELNLSSLELGDSALYFCASSVVGGGTDTQYFGPGTRLTVL.

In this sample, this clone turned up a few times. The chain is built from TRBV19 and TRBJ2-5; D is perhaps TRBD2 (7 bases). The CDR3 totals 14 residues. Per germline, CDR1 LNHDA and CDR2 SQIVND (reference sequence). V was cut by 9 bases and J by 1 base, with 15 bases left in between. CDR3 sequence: CASRKGGPQETQYF. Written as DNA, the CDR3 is TGTGCCAGCCGGAAGGGGGGGCCCCAAGAGACCCAGTACTTC.

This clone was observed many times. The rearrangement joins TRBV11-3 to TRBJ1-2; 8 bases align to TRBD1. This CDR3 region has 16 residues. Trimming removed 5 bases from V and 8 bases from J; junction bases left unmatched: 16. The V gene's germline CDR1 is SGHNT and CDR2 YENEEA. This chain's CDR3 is CASSPETRGPLWGYTF. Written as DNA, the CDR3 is TGTGCCAGCAGCCCCGAGACCAGGGGGCCTTTGTGGGGCTACACCTTC. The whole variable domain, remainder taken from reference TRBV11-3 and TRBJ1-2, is EAGVVQSPRYKIIEKKQPVAFWCNPISGHNTLYWYLQNLGQGPELLIRYENEEAVDDSQLPKDRFSAERLKGVDSTLKIQPAELGDSAVYLCASSPETRGPLWGYTFGSGTRLTVV.

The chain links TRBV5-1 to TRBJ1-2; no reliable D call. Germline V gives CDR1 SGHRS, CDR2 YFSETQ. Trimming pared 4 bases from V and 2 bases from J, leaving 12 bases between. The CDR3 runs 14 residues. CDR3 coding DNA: TGCGCCAGCAGCCCCACGGCCAGCAACTATGGCTACACCTTC. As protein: CASSPTASNYGYTF.

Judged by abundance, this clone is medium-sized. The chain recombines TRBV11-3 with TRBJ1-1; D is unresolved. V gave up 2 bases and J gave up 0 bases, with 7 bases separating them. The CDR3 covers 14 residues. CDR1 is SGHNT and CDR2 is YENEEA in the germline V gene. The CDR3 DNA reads TGTGCCAGCAGCTTACGAGGAATGAACACTGAAGCTTTCTTT. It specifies CASSLRGMNTEAFF. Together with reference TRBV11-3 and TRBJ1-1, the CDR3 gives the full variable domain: EAGVVQSPRYKIIEKKQPVAFWCNPISGHNTLYWYLQNLGQGPELLIRYENEEAVDDSQLPKDRFSAERLKGVDSTLKIQPAELGDSAVYLCASSLRGMNTEAFFGQGTRLTVV.

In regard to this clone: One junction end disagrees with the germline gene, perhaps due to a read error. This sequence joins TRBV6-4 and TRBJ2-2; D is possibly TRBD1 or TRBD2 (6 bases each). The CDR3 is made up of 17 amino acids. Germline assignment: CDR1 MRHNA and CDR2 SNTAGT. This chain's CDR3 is CASSDSVRGPGTGELFF. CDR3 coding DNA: TGTGCCAGCAGCGACTCCGTACGGGGGCCGGGCACCGGGGAGCTGTTTTTT.

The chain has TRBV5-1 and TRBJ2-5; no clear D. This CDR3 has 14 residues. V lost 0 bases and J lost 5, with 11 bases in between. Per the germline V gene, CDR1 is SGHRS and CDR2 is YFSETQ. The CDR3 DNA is TGCGCCAGCAGCTTGGCTCGGATGGCGGAGACCCAGTACTTC. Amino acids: CASSLARMAETQYF.

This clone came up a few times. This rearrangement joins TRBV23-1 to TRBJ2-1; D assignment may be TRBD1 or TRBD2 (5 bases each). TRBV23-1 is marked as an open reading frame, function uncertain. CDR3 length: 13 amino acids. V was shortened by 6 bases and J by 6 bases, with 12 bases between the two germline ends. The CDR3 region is CASSLGEFNEQFF. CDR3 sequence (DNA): TGCGCCAGCAGCTTGGGGGAGTTCAATGAGCAGTTCTTC.

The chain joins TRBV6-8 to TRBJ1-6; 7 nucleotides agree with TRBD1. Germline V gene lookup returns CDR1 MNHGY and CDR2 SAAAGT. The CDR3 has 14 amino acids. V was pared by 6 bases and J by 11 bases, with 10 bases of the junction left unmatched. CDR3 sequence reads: CASRLDREAPPLHF. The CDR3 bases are TGTGCCAGCAGGCTCGACAGGGAAGCGCCACCCCTCCACTTT.

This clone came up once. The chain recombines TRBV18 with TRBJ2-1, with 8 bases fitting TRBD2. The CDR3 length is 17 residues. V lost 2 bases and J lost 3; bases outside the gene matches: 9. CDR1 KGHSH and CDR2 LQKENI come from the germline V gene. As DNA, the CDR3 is TGTGCCAGCTCACCATTTAAGGCGGGAGGTGGCTACAATGAGCAGTTCTTC. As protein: CASSPFKAGGGYNEQFF.